This T cell receptor (beta chain) was captured in a study of OX40 agonist ivuxolimab in advanced cancers. On the study more broadly: The patients received ivuxolimab by intravenous route every 2 weeks at 0.01 to 10 mg/kg. A mean age of about 59 years, range roughly 23 to 85, was recorded, and roughly 83% were male. Three patients, one with hepatocellular carcinoma and two with cutaneous melanoma, achieved partial responses. Study-wide results and caveats: The 0.1-3.0 mg/kg partial responders had among the lowest clonal expansion.

Note on this clone: Antigen unknown.

Sequencing used immunoSEQ multiplex PCR; TCRdb keeps in-frame clones, though not all of them. This sample has about 16,000 clones, with 80% to 95% found just once. Trimming cost V 5 bases and J 2 bases, with 15 bases left between them. Germline V gives CDR1 SGHVS, CDR2 FNYEAQ. The CDR3 covers 15 residues. The rearrangement uses TRBV7-6 and TRBJ2-5, with D maybe TRBD2 (6 bases). The material was CD4+ or CD8+ T cells sorted from blood, obtained in a trial of the OX40 agonist ivuxolimab. The clonotype comes from an adult with an advanced solid tumor such as melanoma, head and neck, liver or kidney cancer. This CDR3 reads CASSREIAEQETQYF. CDR3 coding DNA: TGTGCCAGCAGCCGGGAAATAGCGGAACAAGAGACCCAGTACTTC. Filled out from reference TRBV7-6 and TRBJ2-5, the complete variable domain reads GAGVSQSPRYKVTKRGQDVALRCDPISGHVSLYWYRQALGQGPEFLTYFNYEAQQDKSGLPNDRFSAERPEGSISTLTIQRTEQRDSAMYRCASSREIAEQETQYFGPGTRLLVL.